Following are 8 T cell receptor beta chains from one sample sequenced in a study of blood T cell repertoires in COVID-19. This table comes from immunoSEQ multiplex PCR, and its TCRdb copy is limited to in-frame clones, with some not included. This table has 150,000 to 200,000 clones, 70% to 90% appearing once. Sequencing was performed on peripheral blood. The receptors stem from a middle-aged man with active or convalescent COVID-19.

In its sample, this clone was seen once. V is TRBV14 and J is TRBJ1-2; D remains unclear. Trimming pared 0 bases from V and 4 bases from J, leaving 9 bases between. The CDR3 length is 14 residues. Germline lookup yields CDR1 SGHDN and CDR2 FVKESK. CDR3 nucleotide sequence: TGTGCCAGCAGCCAAGACCCAGTCATCTATGGCTACACCTTC. Its translation: CASSQDPVIYGYTF.

The J gene is TRBJ2-5, the V gene TRBV2; tentative D call: TRBD2 (5 bases). This CDR3 is 12 amino acids long. V gave up 8 bases and J gave up 2 bases, with 9 bases separating them. Germline CDR1 SNHLY, CDR2 FYNNEI. In nucleotides, the CDR3 is TGTGCCAGCTATTCGGGGCAAGAGACCCAGTACTTC. Its protein is CASYSGQETQYF.

The chain couples TRBV7-2 to TRBJ1-1; possibly TRBD1 for D (6 bases). V lost 4 bases to trimming and J lost 2 bases, with 17 bases between them. Germline values: CDR1 SGHTA, CDR2 FQGNSA. This CDR3 is 16 amino acids long. Written as DNA, the CDR3 is TGTGCCAGCAGCTATGAGGGCCACAGGGATAACACTGAAGCTTTCTTT. The encoded protein is CASSYEGHRDNTEAFF.

This clone was seen a single time. The chain uses TRBV28 and TRBJ2-3; D is perhaps TRBD1 (6 bases). CDR3 length: 15 residues. The ends were cut back, 7 bases at V and 2 bases at J, with 16 bases in the middle. Germline assignment: CDR1 MDHEN and CDR2 SYDVKM. The CDR3 reads CASTTRAGDTDTQYF. DNA for the CDR3: TGTGCCAGCACCACGAGGGCAGGGGACACAGATACGCAGTATTTT.

The CDR3 nucleotides are TGTGCCAGCAGTCGGAACCCTAGCGGGCTGACAGATACGCAGTATTTT. It is translated as CASSRNPSGLTDTQYF. The chain combines TRBV2 with TRBJ2-3, with TRBD2 matching over 8 bases. CDR3 length: 16 amino acids. V dropped 5 bases and J dropped 3; count of bases not matched to a gene: 10. CDR1 is SNHLY, CDR2 FYNNEI, per germline.

The rearrangement uses TRBV19 and TRBJ1-1; 9 bases align to TRBD1. The V gene end was trimmed by 6 bases and the J gene end by 4 bases; junction bases not matched to a gene: 9. CDR1 and CDR2 from the germline V gene are LNHDA and SQIVND (reference sequence). The CDR3 has 15 amino acids. CDR3 loop: CASRRGQGESTEAFF. DNA of the CDR3: TGTGCCAGTAGGCGGGGACAGGGTGAAAGCACTGAAGCTTTCTTT.

V gene TRBV2 combines with J gene TRBJ1-2, with D unresolved. The V end was cut by 2 bases, the J end by 4 bases, with 11 bases between. This CDR3 comprises 14 residues. Germline-derived CDR1 and CDR2 are SNHLY and FYNNEI. CDR3 residues: CASSEHPTGYGYTF. The CDR3 DNA sequence: TGTGCCAGCAGTGAACATCCGACGGGCTATGGCTACACCTTC. The full variable domain, its missing parts supplied by reference TRBV2 and TRBJ1-2, is EPEVTQTPSHQVTQMGQEVILRCVPISNHLYFYWYRQILGQKVEFLVSFYNNEISEKSEIFDDQFSVERPDGSNFTLKIRSTKLEDSAMYFCASSEHPTGYGYTFGSGTRLTVV.

The chain uses TRBV28 and TRBJ2-1; 10 bases are shared with TRBD2. Trimming cost V 6 bases and J 2 bases; bases outside gene matches: 7. CDR1 is MDHEN and CDR2 is SYDVKM in the germline V gene. The CDR3 loop spans 16 amino acids. CDR3 loop: CASSPSGGGPYNEQFF. The DNA for the CDR3 is TGTGCCAGCAGCCCTAGCGGGGGCGGCCCCTACAATGAGCAGTTCTTC. Combining the CDR3 with reference TRBV28 and TRBJ2-1 gives the whole variable domain DVKVTQSSRYLVKRTGEKVFLECVQDMDHENMFWYRQDPGLGLRLIYFSYDVKMKEKGDIPEGYSVSREKKERFSLILESASTNQTSMYLCASSPSGGGPYNEQFFGPGTRLTVL.